This TCR beta chain appears in the sequencing data of a study of shared clonotypes between healthy human individuals. Study information: CD4 naive and CD4 memory each took three plates per donor, while CD8 naive took two and CD8 memory one.

It was CD45RO-negative cells, positively selected for CCR7, that made up naive CD8 cells, with terminally differentiated effector memory CD45RA+ cells excluded. The CDR3 is made up of 16 amino acids. V dropped 0 bases and J dropped 9; count of bases not matched to a gene: 11. CDR1 and CDR2 (germline): MNHNS, SASEGT. Measured with immunoSEQ multiplex PCR; TCRdb has only the in-frame clones, and not every one. The table shows fewer than 800,000 clones, with about 91% occurring only once. The V and J genes are TRBV6-1 and TRBJ1-5; 7 bases agree with TRBD1. Material for sequencing was naive CD8+ T cells sorted from blood. This clonotype was obtained from a man younger than 45 in good health. CDR3 sequence: CASSEARRDRERPQHF. CDR3 nucleotide sequence: TGTGCCAGCAGTGAAGCGCGGCGTGACAGGGAACGGCCCCAGCATTTT.